Each of the 21 T cell receptor beta chains below was sequenced from the same sample in a study of early T cells in non-severe SARS-CoV-2 infection. TCRdb reprocessed the 5' RACE reads with MiXCR, giving one entry per CDR3 protein. The table records 95,000 to 150,000 distinct CDR3 sequences, about 15% of them present only once. Sequenced input: whole blood. The receptors shown here come from an adult who was a healthcare worker with PCR-confirmed SARS-CoV-2 infection or an uninfected control (not recorded which).

The chain combines TRBV19 with TRBJ2-2, with TRBD2 matching over 10 bases. The V segment lost 6 bases and the J segment 6 bases; nucleotides outside the gene matches: 7. CDR3 length equals 15 residues. Germline CDR1 reads LNHDA; CDR2 reads SQIVND (reference sequence). This chain's CDR3 is CASSRTSGEAGELFF. The CDR3 DNA sequence: TGTGCCAGTAGCCGGACTAGCGGAGAGGCCGGGGAGCTGTTTTTT.

This clonotype turned up a few times. V usage is TRBV10-1 and J usage is TRBJ1-1; D is ambiguous. Germline V gene sequence: CDR1 WNHNN, CDR2 SYGVQD (reference sequence). This CDR3 contains 13 residues. V was clipped by 4 bases and J by 0 bases, with 6 bases between them. The CDR3 loop is CASSAQVNTEAFF. The CDR3 nucleotides are TGCGCCAGCAGTGCCCAAGTGAACACTGAAGCTTTCTTT.

This clonotype was counted between two and nine times. The rearrangement joins TRBV5-5 to TRBJ1-5; D ambiguous. The CDR3 runs 18 residues. The germline V and J ends were trimmed by 2 bases and 7 bases, with 25 bases remaining between them. The germline gives CDR1 SGHKS, CDR2 YYEKEE (reference sequence). CDR3: CASSLRPSRSFDWQPQHF. The CDR3 DNA is TGTGCCAGCAGCTTAAGACCCTCCCGGTCGTTTGATTGGCAGCCCCAGCATTTT.

A few counts support this clonotype. The chain has TRBV20-1 and TRBJ1-4, with 8 bases identical to TRBD1. Trimming removed 6 bases from V and 7 bases from J; junction bases left unmatched: 10. The CDR3 consists of 14 residues. Germline CDR1 reads DFQATT; CDR2 reads SNEGSKA (reference sequence). The CDR3 spells CSAGTGQGPEKLFF. The CDR3 nucleotides are TGCAGTGCCGGAACCGGACAGGGACCTGAAAAACTGTTTTTT.

This clonotype was seen more than once but under ten times. At one end the junction does not follow the germline gene, possibly because of a read error. This chain connects TRBV7-8 to TRBJ1-6, with D perhaps matching TRBD1 (5 bases). CDR3 size: 15 residues. Germline V lookup: CDR1 SGHVS, CDR2 FQNEAQ. The CDR3 DNA reads as TGTGCCAGCAGCCCGGGGGAATCCTATAATTCACCCCTCCATTTT. Its protein product is CASSPGESYNSPLHF.

This clonotype was counted between two and nine times. The chain carries TRBV15 and TRBJ1-3, with a weak D call TRBD1 (6 bases). The CDR3 totals 14 residues. Looked up from germline, CDR1 is LNHNV and CDR2 is YYDKDF (reference sequence). V lost 8 bases and J 4 bases, leaving 15 bases between the germline ends. The CDR3: CATRRAGVGNTIYF. CDR3 DNA: TGTGCCACCCGTCGCGCAGGGGTAGGAAACACCATATATTTT.

This clonotype showed up many times. The gene calls are TRBV6-6 and TRBJ2-3; possible D gene TRBD2, 6 bases. The CDR3 loop spans 15 amino acids. The V end was cut by 7 bases, the J end by 2 bases, with 16 bases between. CDR1 and CDR2 from the germline V gene are MNHNY and SVGAGI (reference sequence). CDR3 residues: CASNPRGRFTDTQYF. The CDR3 DNA sequence: TGTGCCAGCAACCCCCGGGGGAGGTTCACAGATACGCAGTATTTT.

This chain connects TRBV6-5 to TRBJ2-5; TRBD1 aligns across 7 bases. Germline loops: CDR1 MNHEY, CDR2 SVGAGI. The CDR3 is 14 amino acids. Losses at the gene ends were 6 bases for V and 1 base for J; bases not matched to a gene: 5. In DNA, the CDR3 is TGTGCCAGCAGCCAGGGACAGCTCCAAGAGACCCAGTACTTC. It encodes CASSQGQLQETQYF.

This clonotype was observed a handful of times. The J gene is TRBJ1-1, the V gene TRBV14; D ambiguous. This CDR3 comprises 13 residues. Germline assignment: CDR1 SGHDN and CDR2 FVKESK. V was trimmed by 8 bases and J by 4 bases, leaving 14 bases between them. The CDR3 is CASSRSGFTEAFF. CDR3 nucleotides: TGTGCCAGCTCCCGGAGTGGCTTCACTGAAGCTTTCTTT.

This chain uses TRBV20-1 with TRBJ1-3; D is uncertain. V lost 3 bases, J lost 0 bases, and 21 bases lay in between. The V gene's germline CDR1 is DFQATT and CDR2 SNEGSKA (reference sequence). The CDR3 length is 18 residues. CDR3 residues: CSASPPGAGISSGNTIYF. The DNA for the CDR3 is TGCAGTGCTAGTCCTCCTGGAGCGGGGATCTCCTCTGGAAACACCATATATTTT.

The chain has TRBV5-1 and TRBJ2-1, with D tentatively TRBD1 (6 bases). Looked up from germline, CDR1 is SGHRS and CDR2 is YFSETQ. The CDR3 is 16 amino acids. Trimming pared 0 bases from V and 3 bases from J, leaving 13 bases between. The CDR3 DNA follows: TGCGCCAGCAGCTTGGCTGCTGGGGGCCACTACAATGAGCAGTTCTTC. It translates to CASSLAAGGHYNEQFF.

This clonotype has at least ten counts. The chain recombines TRBV5-5 with TRBJ2-7, with D perhaps TRBD1 or TRBD2 (5 bases each). V was cut by 4 bases and J by 3 bases, with 11 bases left in between. Germline assignment: CDR1 SGHKS and CDR2 YYEKEE (reference sequence). The CDR3 has 13 residues. The CDR3 DNA is TGTGCCAGCAGCCCGGGGCCGAGCTACGAGCAGTACTTC. It encodes CASSPGPSYEQYF.

This clonotype was seen more than once but under ten times. The chain carries TRBV9 and TRBJ1-1; weak D call: TRBD1 (6 bases). The V end lost 3 bases, the J end lost 4 bases, and 22 bases lay between the germline ends. The length of the CDR3 is 17 residues. Per the germline V gene, CDR1 is SGDLS and CDR2 is YYNGEE. The DNA of the CDR3 is TGTGCCAGCAGCGCGAACCCGGACAGCCGATGGGGCACTGAAGCTTTCTTT. Its translation: CASSANPDSRWGTEAFF.

V gene TRBV20-1 combines with J gene TRBJ1-4, with a possible D match to TRBD1 (6 bases). The germline V and J ends were trimmed by 5 bases and 5 bases, with 12 bases remaining between them. The germline V gene encodes CDR1 DFQATT and CDR2 SNEGSKA (reference sequence). The CDR3 spans 13 residues. Written as DNA, the CDR3 is TGCAGTGCTCGACAGGCCCTCAATGAAAAACTGTTTTTT. This sequence encodes CSARQALNEKLFF.

The chain employs TRBV10-3 and TRBJ2-3; TRBD2 is a possible D gene (5 bases). The CDR3 extends over 15 amino acids. V lost 2 bases, J lost 0 bases, and 9 bases lay in between. Germline values: CDR1 ENHRY, CDR2 SYGVKD. Here the CDR3 reads CAISEGGRSTDTQYF. The DNA of the CDR3 is TGTGCCATCAGTGAGGGCGGGCGGAGCACAGATACGCAGTATTTT.

With regard to this clonotype: At one end the junction does not follow the germline gene, possibly because of a read error. The gene calls are TRBV12-3 or TRBV12-4 and TRBJ1-1; D is perhaps TRBD1 (5 bases). The CDR3 contains 14 residues. The CDR3 here is CTSSLSSLYGGAFF. Written as DNA, the CDR3 is TGTACCAGCAGTTTATCGTCCTTGTACGGGGGAGCTTTCTTT.

V gene TRBV3-1 combines with J gene TRBJ2-3, with D perhaps assigned TRBD1 or TRBD2 (6 bases each). V lost 2 bases and J lost 6, with 9 bases in between. Germline lookup yields CDR1 LGHDT and CDR2 YNNKEL (reference sequence). CDR3 length equals 13 residues. The CDR3: CASSQTGRDTQYF. The CDR3 bases are TGTGCCAGCAGCCAAACAGGGAGGGATACGCAGTATTTT.

With respect to this clonotype: This may come from a read error, since a much larger clone is one base off. The CDR3 nucleotides read TGCAGCGGGTCACAGGGAGGCCAGCCCCAGCATTTT. It specifies CSGSQGGQPQHF. The J gene is TRBJ1-5, the V gene TRBV29-1; weak D call: TRBD1 (6 bases). The ends were cut back, 7 bases at V and 7 bases at J, with 14 bases in the middle. CDR1 SQVTM and CDR2 ANQGSEA come from the germline V gene. The length of the CDR3 is 12 residues.

This clonotype was found many times. The chain combines TRBV11-2 with TRBJ1-2; 7 bases agree with TRBD1. In germline, CDR1 is SGHAT, CDR2 FQNNGV. The CDR3 totals 16 residues. V was clipped by 0 bases and J by 8 bases; unmatched bases: 12. Written as DNA, the CDR3 is TGTGCCAGCAGCTTAGAATTAGGGGGCCCCCTCCAAGGCTACACCTTC. Amino acids: CASSLELGGPLQGYTF.

This clonotype was seen only a few times. A junction end diverges from the germline sequence, so it may reflect a read error. The rearrangement joins TRBV6-1 to TRBJ2-7, with D possibly being TRBD1 (6 bases). In germline, CDR1 is MNHNS, CDR2 SASEGT. This CDR3 comprises 16 residues. The CDR3 region has the DNA TGCCCCAGCAGTGAATCCCCCGGGACACCCCCTCGCGAGCAGTACTTC. This codes for CPSSESPGTPPREQYF.

This clonotype was counted only a few times. The rearrangement uses TRBV4-1 and TRBJ2-3; maybe TRBD2 (6 bases). CDR3 length equals 17 residues. Trimming took 4 bases from V and 0 from J, leaving 17 bases between them. Germline loops: CDR1 MGHRA, CDR2 YSYEKL. DNA of the CDR3: TGCGCCAGCAGCCTTACCGGGGCGGGGTGGAGCACAGATACGCAGTATTTT. Amino acid sequence: CASSLTGAGWSTDTQYF.